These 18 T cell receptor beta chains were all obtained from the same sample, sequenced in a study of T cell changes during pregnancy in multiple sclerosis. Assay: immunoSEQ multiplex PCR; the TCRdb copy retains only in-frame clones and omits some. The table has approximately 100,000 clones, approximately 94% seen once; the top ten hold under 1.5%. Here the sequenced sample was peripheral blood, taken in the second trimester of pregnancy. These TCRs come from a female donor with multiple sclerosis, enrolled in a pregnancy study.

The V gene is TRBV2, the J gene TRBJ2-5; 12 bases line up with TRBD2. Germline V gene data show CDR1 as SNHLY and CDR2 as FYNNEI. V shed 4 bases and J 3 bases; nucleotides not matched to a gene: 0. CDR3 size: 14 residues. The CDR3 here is CASSGLAGEETQYF. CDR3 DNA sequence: TGTGCCAGCAGTGGACTAGCGGGAGAAGAGACCCAGTACTTC.

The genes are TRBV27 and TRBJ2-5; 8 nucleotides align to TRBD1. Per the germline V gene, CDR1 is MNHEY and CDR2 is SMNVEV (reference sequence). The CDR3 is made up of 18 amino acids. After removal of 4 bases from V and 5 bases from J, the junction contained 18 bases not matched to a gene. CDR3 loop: CASSSLPLRAGGGETQYF. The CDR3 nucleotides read TGTGCCAGCAGTTCCCTACCCCTCAGGGCAGGGGGCGGTGAGACCCAGTACTTC.

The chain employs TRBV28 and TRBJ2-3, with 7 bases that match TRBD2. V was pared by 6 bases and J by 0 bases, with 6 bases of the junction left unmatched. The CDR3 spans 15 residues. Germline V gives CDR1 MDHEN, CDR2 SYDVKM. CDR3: CASSSERDSTDTQYF. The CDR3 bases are TGTGCCAGCAGCTCCGAGCGGGATAGCACAGATACGCAGTATTTT. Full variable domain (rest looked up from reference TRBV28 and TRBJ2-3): DVKVTQSSRYLVKRTGEKVFLECVQDMDHENMFWYRQDPGLGLRLIYFSYDVKMKEKGDIPEGYSVSREKKERFSLILESASTNQTSMYLCASSSERDSTDTQYFGPGTRLTVL.

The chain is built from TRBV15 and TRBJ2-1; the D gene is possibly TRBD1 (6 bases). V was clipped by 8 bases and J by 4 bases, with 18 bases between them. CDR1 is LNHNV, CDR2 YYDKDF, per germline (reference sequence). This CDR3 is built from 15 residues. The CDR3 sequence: CATLLDRQDYNEQFF. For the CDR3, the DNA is TGTGCCACCTTATTGGACAGACAAGATTACAATGAGCAGTTCTTC. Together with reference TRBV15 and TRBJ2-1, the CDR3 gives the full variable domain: DAMVIQNPRYQVTQFGKPVTLSCSQTLNHNVMYWYQQKSSQAPKLLFHYYDKDFNNEADTPDNFQSRRPNTSFCFLDIRSPGLGDTAMYLCATLLDRQDYNEQFFGPGTRLTVL.

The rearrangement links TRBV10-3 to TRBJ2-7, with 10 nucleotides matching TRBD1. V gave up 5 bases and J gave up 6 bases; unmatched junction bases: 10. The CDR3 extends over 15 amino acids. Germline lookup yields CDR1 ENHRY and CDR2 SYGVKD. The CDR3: CAISRRQGAVGEQYF. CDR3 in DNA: TGTGCCATCAGTCGTCGACAGGGGGCAGTTGGCGAGCAGTACTTC.

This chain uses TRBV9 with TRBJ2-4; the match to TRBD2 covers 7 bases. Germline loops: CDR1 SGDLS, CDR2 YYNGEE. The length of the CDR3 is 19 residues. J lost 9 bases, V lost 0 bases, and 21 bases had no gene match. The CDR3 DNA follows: TGTGCCAGCAGCGTAGTTGAGGGGAGGGCAGCCCAATGGTTCCGCATTCAGTACTTC. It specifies CASSVVEGRAAQWFRIQYF.

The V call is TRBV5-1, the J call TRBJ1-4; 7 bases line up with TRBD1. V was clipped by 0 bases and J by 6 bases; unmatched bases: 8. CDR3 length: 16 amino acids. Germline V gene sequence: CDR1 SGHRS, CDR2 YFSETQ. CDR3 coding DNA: TGCGCCAGCAGCTTGGGAGACAGGGTTAAGGATGAAAAACTGTTTTTT. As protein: CASSLGDRVKDEKLFF.

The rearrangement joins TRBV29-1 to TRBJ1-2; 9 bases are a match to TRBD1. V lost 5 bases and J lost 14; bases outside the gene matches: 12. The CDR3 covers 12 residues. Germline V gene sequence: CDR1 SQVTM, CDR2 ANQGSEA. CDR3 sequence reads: CSVWTGEGSRTF. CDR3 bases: TGCAGCGTTTGGACAGGGGAGGGGTCGAGGACCTTC.

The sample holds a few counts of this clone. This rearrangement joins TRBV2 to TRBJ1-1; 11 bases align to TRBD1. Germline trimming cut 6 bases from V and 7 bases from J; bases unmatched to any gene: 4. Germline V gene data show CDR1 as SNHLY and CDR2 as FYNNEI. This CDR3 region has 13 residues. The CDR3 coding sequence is TGTGCCAGCAGGGACAGGGGGCAGGGTGAAGCTTTCTTT. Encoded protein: CASRDRGQGEAFF.

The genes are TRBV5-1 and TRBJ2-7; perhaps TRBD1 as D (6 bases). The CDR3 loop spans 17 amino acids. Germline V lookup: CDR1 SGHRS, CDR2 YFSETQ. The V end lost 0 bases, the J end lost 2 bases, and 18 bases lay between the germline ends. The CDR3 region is CASSLEPPGETTYEQYF. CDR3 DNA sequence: TGCGCCAGCAGCTTGGAGCCCCCAGGGGAAACCACCTACGAGCAGTACTTC.

CDR3 loop: CASSVLGSGGNEQFF. As DNA, the CDR3 is TGTGCCAGCAGCGTATTAGGTAGCGGGGGAAATGAGCAGTTCTTC. The rearrangement links TRBV9 to TRBJ2-1; 9 positions match TRBD2. Germline CDR1 reads SGDLS; CDR2 reads YYNGEE. The CDR3 runs 15 residues. V trimming: 1 base; J trimming: 7 bases; junction bases outside the gene matches: 6.

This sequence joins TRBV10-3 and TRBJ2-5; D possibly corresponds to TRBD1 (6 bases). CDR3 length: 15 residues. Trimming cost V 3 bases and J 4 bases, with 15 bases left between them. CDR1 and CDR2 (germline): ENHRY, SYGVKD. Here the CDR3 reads CAISDLGRGGETQYF. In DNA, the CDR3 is TGTGCCATCAGTGACCTAGGCAGGGGTGGAGAGACCCAGTACTTC.

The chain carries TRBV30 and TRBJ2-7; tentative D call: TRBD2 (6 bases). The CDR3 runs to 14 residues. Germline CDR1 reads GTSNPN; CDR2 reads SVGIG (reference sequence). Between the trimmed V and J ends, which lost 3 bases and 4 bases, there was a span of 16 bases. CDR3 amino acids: CAWRGSGGTYEQYF. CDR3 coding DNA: TGTGCCTGGAGGGGGTCCGGCGGGACTTACGAGCAGTACTTC.

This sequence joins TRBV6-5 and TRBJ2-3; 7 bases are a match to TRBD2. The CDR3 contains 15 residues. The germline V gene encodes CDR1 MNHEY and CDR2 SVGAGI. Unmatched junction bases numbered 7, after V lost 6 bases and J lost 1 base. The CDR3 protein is CASSLYSGGTDTQYF. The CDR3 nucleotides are TGTGCCAGCAGCCTCTACAGCGGGGGCACAGATACGCAGTATTTT.

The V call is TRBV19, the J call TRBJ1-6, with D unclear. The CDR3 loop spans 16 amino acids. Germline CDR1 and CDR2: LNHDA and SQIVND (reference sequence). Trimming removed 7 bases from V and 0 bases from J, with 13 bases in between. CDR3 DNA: TGTGCCAGTATGTCCGACGCTAGCTCCTATAATTCACCCCTCCACTTT. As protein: CASMSDASSYNSPLHF.

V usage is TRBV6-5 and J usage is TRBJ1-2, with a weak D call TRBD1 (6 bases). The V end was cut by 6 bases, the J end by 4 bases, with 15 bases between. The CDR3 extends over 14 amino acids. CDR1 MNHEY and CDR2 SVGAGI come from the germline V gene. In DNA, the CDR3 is TGTGCCAGCAGGCGGGAGGGGGGTTCCTATGGCTACACCTTC. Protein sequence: CASRREGGSYGYTF.

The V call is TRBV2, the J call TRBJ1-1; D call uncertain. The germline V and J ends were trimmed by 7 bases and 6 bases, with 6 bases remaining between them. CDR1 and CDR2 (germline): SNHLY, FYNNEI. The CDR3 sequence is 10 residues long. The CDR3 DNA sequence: TGTGCCAGCAATAGCCCTGAAGCTTTCTTT. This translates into CASNSPEAFF.

The CDR3 sequence: CAGEGLRRNEQFF. The CDR3 region has the DNA TGTGCCGGGGAGGGGCTCCGTCGCAATGAGCAGTTCTTC. The genes are TRBV19 and TRBJ2-1; 7 bases line up with TRBD2. With 11 bases clipped from V and 6 bases from J, the junction kept 10 bases outside the gene matches. The CDR3 length is 13 residues. Germline V gene data show CDR1 as LNHDA and CDR2 as SQIVND (reference sequence). Full variable domain (remainder filled in from reference TRBV19 and TRBJ2-1): DGGITQSPKYLFRKEGQNVTLSCEQNLNHDAMYWYRQDPGQGLRLIYYSQIVNDFQKGDIAEGYSVSREKKESFPLTVTSAQKNPTAFYLCAGEGLRRNEQFFGPGTRLTVL.